This T cell receptor beta chain originates from a study of T-cell memory formation after mild COVID-19. Findings and limits, study-wide: Still unconfirmed is whether the second-wave clones peaking on day 37 recognized SARS-CoV-2. That cross-reactive memory joined was suggested by some responding clones appearing in pre-infection memory.

TCRdb independently ran MiXCR on the 5' RACE reads; one entry per CDR3 protein. The sample lists 300,000 or so distinct CDR3 sequences, about 15% occurring once. The CDR3 sequence is 15 residues long. Germline CDR1 reads SGHRS; CDR2 reads YFSETQ. Trimming pared 5 bases from V and 1 base from J, leaving 15 bases between. In this sample, this clonotype turned up a few times. Its target is unknown. The chain is built from TRBV5-1 and TRBJ2-5; the D gene could be TRBD1 or TRBD2 (5 bases each). The sequencing input was PBMCs or a T cell subset sorted from them (not recorded which). The sequence derives from a man aged 18 to 35 who had mild COVID-19 (a few samples of this study predate the infection). Cell type and time point are not known. In nucleotides, the CDR3 is TGCGCCAGCAGATCCGCCGGGACCACCCAAGAGACCCAGTACTTC. Amino acid sequence: CASRSAGTTQETQYF.